Shown below are 14 T cell receptor beta chains from a single sample sequenced in a study of T cell repertoires in cytomegalovirus infection. TCRdb passed the reads through MiXCR, listing each CDR3 protein once. The sample consists of some 130,000 distinct CDR3 sequences, about 32% of them appearing once. No cognate antigen is known for these TCRs. The sample was CD8+ T cells from cultured PBMCs, taken from culture after CMV antigen stimulation. These receptors originate from a human donor in good health (CMV status not recorded). Some clones in this sample may be carry-over from other donors' samples.

This clonotype was recorded many times. V usage is TRBV7-9 and J usage is TRBJ1-1, with a weak D call TRBD1 (6 bases). With 5 bases removed from V and 8 bases from J, the gap between germline ends came to 24 bases. Per the germline V gene, CDR1 is SEHNR and CDR2 is FQNEAQ (reference sequence). The CDR3 covers 16 residues. Here the CDR3 reads CASSQQDSTGSLEAFF. CDR3 nucleotides: TGTGCCAGCAGCCAACAGGATTCCACAGGGTCACTCGAAGCTTTCTTT.

This clonotype has more than one count but fewer than ten. The chain carries TRBV6-6 and TRBJ2-3; a possible D gene is TRBD2 (5 bases). Germline-derived CDR1 and CDR2 are MNHNY and SVGAGI (reference sequence). Deletions cut 2 bases from V and 2 bases from J, with 11 bases between. This CDR3 comprises 15 residues. The chain's CDR3 is CASSYAMDFTDTQYF. Here the CDR3 DNA reads TGTGCCAGCAGTTACGCTATGGACTTCACAGATACGCAGTATTTT.

This clonotype was observed a few times. This chain joins TRBV6-2 or TRBV6-3 and TRBJ2-7, with 7 bases aligning to TRBD2. The CDR3 consists of 13 residues. Trimming at V came to 10 bases and at J to 3 bases, leaving 9 bases not matched to a gene. CDR1 and CDR2 from the germline V gene are MNHEY and SVGEGT. This CDR3 reads CATLGLGDYEQYF. In DNA form, the CDR3 reads TGTGCCACCTTAGGACTAGGCGACTACGAGCAGTACTTC.

In its sample, this clonotype was seen many times. The chain recombines TRBV2 with TRBJ1-2, with D uncertain. This CDR3 has 15 amino acids. The germline V gene has CDR1 SNHLY and CDR2 FYNNEI. Trimming took 2 bases from V and 7 from J, leaving 17 bases between them. The CDR3 region is CASSESRTAIGGYTF. In DNA, the CDR3 is TGTGCCAGCAGTGAAAGCCGAACAGCGATCGGTGGCTACACCTTC.

The chain links TRBV27 to TRBJ2-5, with D possibly matching TRBD2 (6 bases). Germline V CDR1 and CDR2: MNHEY, SMNVEV (reference sequence). The germline V and J ends were trimmed by 4 bases and 4 bases, with 16 bases remaining between them. CDR3 size: 15 residues. For the CDR3, the DNA is TGTGCCAGCAGTTCCATTGCGGGGTTAGGAGAGACCCAGTACTTC. Translation: CASSSIAGLGETQYF.

This sequence joins TRBV6-5 and TRBJ2-1, with D possibly matching TRBD2 (6 bases). Germline V gene sequence: CDR1 MNHEY, CDR2 SVGAGI. Trimming removed 4 bases from V and 9 bases from J, with 7 bases in between. The CDR3 is 11 residues long. CDR3 in DNA: TGTGCCAGCAGTTCAGCGGGTGAGCAGTTCTTC. Protein sequence: CASSSAGEQFF.

The chain has TRBV5-5 and TRBJ1-2; D is possibly TRBD1 (5 bases). The V end was cut by 3 bases, the J end by 6 bases, with 21 bases between. Germline V gene lookup returns CDR1 SGHKS and CDR2 YYEKEE (reference sequence). CDR3 length: 16 amino acids. For the CDR3, the DNA is TGTGCCAGCAGCTCGTATCCGGGACCCGGTATGGATGGCTACACCTTC. Protein: CASSSYPGPGMDGYTF. Based on the CDR3 plus reference TRBV5-5 and TRBJ1-2, the full variable domain is DAGVTQSPTHLIKTRGQQVTLRCSPISGHKSVSWYQQVLGQGPQFIFQYYEKEERGRGNFPDRFSARQFPNYSSELNVNALLLGDSALYLCASSSYPGPGMDGYTFGSGTRLTVV.

This clonotype was seen repeatedly, ten times or more. The CDR3 reads CASSLGVAGLVAKNIQYF. CDR3 DNA: TGTGCCAGCAGCTTAGGGGTTGCAGGCTTAGTAGCCAAAAACATTCAGTACTTC. V and J are TRBV7-9 and TRBJ2-4; no definite D call. With 1 base removed from V and 0 bases from J, the gap between germline ends came to 16 bases. Germline-derived CDR1 and CDR2 are SEHNR and FQNEAQ (reference sequence). This CDR3 comprises 18 residues. Full variable domain (outside the CDR3, taken from reference TRBV7-9 and TRBJ2-4): DTGVSQNPRHKITKRGQNVTFRCDPISEHNRLYWYRQTLGQGPEFLTYFQNEAQLEKSRLLSDRFSAERPKGSFSTLEIQRTEQGDSAMYLCASSLGVAGLVAKNIQYFGAGTRLSVL.

This clonotype has a handful of counts. The V call is TRBV12-3 or TRBV12-4, the J call TRBJ1-1; no firm D call. The CDR3 spans 11 residues. Trimming removed 3 bases from V and 8 bases from J, with 7 bases in between. The CDR3 DNA reads TGTGCCAGCAGTTTCGGGCTAGAAGCTTTCTTT. Protein product: CASSFGLEAFF.

This clonotype was picked up many times. The chain has TRBV6-1 and TRBJ2-7; D possibly corresponds to TRBD1 (6 bases). The CDR3 is made up of 14 amino acids. Germline V CDR1 and CDR2: MNHNS, SASEGT. Trimming cost V 5 bases and J 3 bases, with 14 bases left between them. The CDR3 sequence is CASSPQTGYYEQYF. The CDR3 DNA reads as TGTGCCAGCAGTCCACAGACAGGTTACTACGAGCAGTACTTC.

There are a few counts of this clonotype. The CDR3 region is CSARAGTSGENSYNEQFF. In nucleotides, the CDR3 is TGCAGTGCTAGAGCCGGGACTAGCGGGGAGAACTCCTACAATGAGCAGTTCTTC. V usage is TRBV20-1 and J usage is TRBJ2-1; 13 positions agree with TRBD2. Germline loops: CDR1 DFQATT, CDR2 SNEGSKA (reference sequence). The CDR3 consists of 18 residues. V trimming: 1 base; J trimming: 0 bases; junction bases outside the gene matches: 6.

The gene calls are TRBV2 and TRBJ1-5; D may be TRBD1 (5 bases). This CDR3 spans 13 amino acids. Germline V gene sequence: CDR1 SNHLY, CDR2 FYNNEI. V lost 10 bases, J lost 4 bases, and 14 bases lay in between. CDR3 sequence reads: CATRPGTNQPQHF. The CDR3 bases are TGTGCCACCCGTCCGGGGACTAATCAGCCCCAGCATTTT.

The rearrangement joins TRBV18 to TRBJ1-1; 8 nucleotides match TRBD1. This CDR3 is built from 16 residues. J lost 3 bases, V lost 3 bases, and 9 bases had no gene match. Germline V gene data show CDR1 as KGHSH and CDR2 as LQKENI. CDR3 sequence: CASSPGQVLLDTEAFF. The CDR3 nucleotides read TGTGCCAGCTCACCGGGACAGGTGTTGTTGGACACTGAAGCTTTCTTT.

This clonotype came up a few times. The CDR3 sequence is CASSWGTGSTEAFF. As DNA, the CDR3 is TGTGCCAGCAGTTGGGGTACGGGTTCAACTGAAGCTTTCTTT. The chain is built from TRBV27 and TRBJ1-1; no definite D call. This CDR3 region has 14 residues. From germline, CDR1 is MNHEY and CDR2 SMNVEV (reference sequence). V was pared by 4 bases and J by 5 bases, with 14 bases between.